A selection of T cell receptor beta chains follows, all from one sample in a study of shared clonotypes between healthy human individuals. TCRdb's table, derived via immunoSEQ multiplex PCR, lists solely in-frame clones and lacks some. The sample carries about 1,500,000 clones, around 97% recorded once. Sequenced input: naive CD4+ T cells sorted from blood. Every receptor here comes from a man aged 25-45 years in good health. The CDR3 runs from the conserved cysteine through the conserved F or W. The order of the fields is J gene, V gene, clone size, D gene, CDR3 protein, CDR3 DNA. The D gene is left open where the match is weak. Size is omitted from some rows. Given values are once, few, many or a class for expanded clones.

TRBJ2-2 TRBV5-4 - - CASSWGLPNTGELFF TGTGCCAGCAGTTGGGGACTGCCTAACACCGGGGAGCTGTTTTTT
TRBJ2-1 TRBV28 - - CASKISVPYNEQFF TGTGCCAGCAAGATAAGCGTTCCGTATAATGAGCAGTTCTTC
TRBJ2-7 TRBV5-1 - - CASSGTGKRSYEQYF TGCGCCAGCAGCGGGACGGGGAAGAGGTCCTACGAGCAGTACTTC
TRBJ1-1 TRBV6-1 once - CASSARWTNTEAFF TGTGCCAGCAGTGCCAGATGGACGAACACTGAAGCTTTCTTT
TRBJ1-4 TRBV6-1 - - CASLRTDGYSEKLFF TGTGCCAGCTTACGGACAGACGGCTACTCCGAAAAACTGTTTTTT
TRBJ2-2 TRBV27 - - CASTRPNTGELFF TGTGCCAGCACCAGACCGAACACCGGGGAGCTGTTTTTT
TRBJ1-5 TRBV18 - TRBD1 CASSPETGSQPQHF TGTGCCAGCTCACCAGAGACAGGGAGTCAGCCCCAGCATTTT
TRBJ2-1 TRBV27 - - CASRNFGLNNEQFF TGTGCCAGCAGGAATTTCGGCCTTAACAATGAGCAGTTCTTC
TRBJ1-1 TRBV7-2 - - CASSPGGRNTEAFF TGTGCCAGCAGCCCTGGGGGGAGGAACACTGAAGCTTTCTTT
TRBJ2-1 TRBV27 - TRBD1 CASSGWDRYNEQFF TGTGCCAGCAGTGGATGGGACAGATACAATGAGCAGTTCTTC
TRBJ2-1 TRBV6-4 - - CASSQFLGRVAHNEQFF TGTGCCAGCAGCCAGTTTCTGGGGCGGGTGGCCCACAATGAGCAGTTCTTC
TRBJ1-2 TRBV28 - - CASSLSSSGYTF TGTGCCAGCAGTCTCTCCAGTTCTGGCTACACCTTC
TRBJ1-5 TRBV10-2 - - CASSVGTLGAPQHF TGCGCCAGCAGTGTGGGGACCCTAGGGGCGCCCCAGCATTTT
TRBJ2-2 TRBV25-1 - - CASSDPRQGGTGELFF TGTGCCAGCAGTGACCCGCGGCAGGGGGGGACCGGGGAGCTGTTTTTT
TRBJ1-2 TRBV18 - - CASSPPGVNYGYTF TGTGCCAGCTCACCTCCGGGAGTAAACTATGGCTACACCTTC
TRBJ2-1 TRBV29-1 - TRBD2 CSVLTQGLAGRNEQFF TGCAGCGTCCTGACCCAGGGGCTAGCGGGAAGGAATGAGCAGTTCTTC
TRBJ2-1 TRBV6-5 once - CASIDPRGSYNEQFF TGTGCCAGCATTGACCCCAGGGGATCCTACAATGAGCAGTTCTTC
TRBJ2-7 TRBV27 - - CASSSSTGEQYF -
TRBJ2-3 TRBV28 - TRBD2 CASSSRLAGDTDTQYF TGTGCCAGCAGTTCGAGACTAGCGGGGGACACAGATACGCAGTATTTT
TRBJ2-2 TRBV5-4 - - CASSFLPPGFGELFF TGTGCCAGCAGCTTTTTGCCGCCAGGGTTCGGGGAGCTGTTTTTT
TRBJ2-1 TRBV11-2 - - CASSSSAGWQYSYNEQFF TGTGCCAGCAGCTCCTCCGCCGGTTGGCAATACTCCTACAATGAGCAGTTCTTC
TRBJ1-2 TRBV19 - - CASSIVPPSGYTF TGTGCCAGTAGTATAGTGCCCCCCAGTGGCTACACCTTC
TRBJ2-2 TRBV27 - TRBD2 CASSFRLAATGELFF TGTGCCAGCAGTTTCCGACTAGCGGCCACCGGGGAGCTGTTTTTT
TRBJ2-5 TRBV4-1 - TRBD2 CASSHPGLAGVGEQETQYF TGCGCCAGCAGCCACCCGGGACTAGCGGGAGTAGGGGAACAAGAGACCCAGTACTTC
TRBJ1-2 TRBV27 - - CASSSGHSSYGYTF TGTGCCAGCAGTTCAGGGCACAGTTCCTATGGCTACACCTTC
TRBJ1-2 TRBV27 - - CASRKDLPGSGYTF TGTGCCAGCCGAAAAGACCTCCCCGGCAGTGGCTACACCTTC
TRBJ2-1 TRBV5-4 once - CASSFRTGSYNEQFF TGTGCCAGCAGCTTCCGGACTGGATCCTACAATGAGCAGTTCTTC
TRBJ2-1 TRBV9 - - CASSPRRINNEQFF TGTGCCAGCAGCCCCCGACGGATCAACAATGAGCAGTTCTTC
TRBJ2-3 TRBV27 - - CASSQLALSTDTQYF TGTGCCAGCAGTCAACTAGCTCTAAGCACAGATACGCAGTATTTT
TRBJ1-5 TRBV19 - - CASSPDRLYQPQHF TGTGCCAGTAGTCCTGACAGGCTATATCAGCCCCAGCATTTT
TRBJ2-5 TRBV5-4 - - CASSLNRDTQYF TGTGCCAGCAGCCTGAACAGGGATACCCAGTACTTC
TRBJ1-2 TRBV10-3 - - CAISTGVGSYGYTF TGTGCCATCAGTACTGGGGTGGGCAGTTATGGCTACACCTTC
TRBJ1-3 TRBV28 once - CASSSGSGNTIYF TGTGCCAGCAGTTCAGGCTCTGGAAACACCATATATTTT
TRBJ2-1 TRBV7-2 - - CASSLSGIHEQFF TGTGCCAGCAGCTTAAGTGGGATTCATGAGCAGTTCTTC
TRBJ2-7 TRBV5-1 - TRBD2 CASSRGLAADRSYEQYF TGCGCCAGCAGCCGGGGACTAGCGGCCGACCGGAGCTACGAGCAGTACTTC
TRBJ2-7 TRBV5-1 - TRBD2 CASSAGTSGAGEQYF TGCGCCAGCAGCGCCGGGACTAGCGGGGCCGGAGAGCAGTACTTC
TRBJ2-7 TRBV2 - TRBD1 CASSEGQGVWYEQYF TGTGCCAGCAGTGAAGGACAGGGGGTTTGGTACGAGCAGTACTTC
TRBJ2-5 TRBV4-2 - - CASSQDKKDGYQETQYF TGTGCCAGCAGCCAAGATAAAAAAGACGGGTACCAAGAGACCCAGTACTTC
TRBJ2-7 TRBV5-1 - - CASSLGAGLTYEQYF TGCGCCAGCAGCTTGGGGGCAGGACTAACCTACGAGCAGTACTTC
TRBJ2-7 TRBV14 - - CASSQGWQGRSYEQYF TGTGCCAGCAGCCAAGGTTGGCAGGGGCGCTCCTACGAGCAGTACTTC
TRBJ2-3 TRBV5-1 - - CASSLYGTDTQYF TGCGCCAGCAGCTTGTATGGGACGGATACGCAGTATTTT
TRBJ2-5 TRBV7-9 once - CASSPATSAETQYF TGTGCCAGCAGCCCTGCGACTAGTGCGGAGACCCAGTACTTC
TRBJ2-7 TRBV11-2 - TRBD2 CASSLLRSPSGITYEQYF TGTGCCAGCAGCTTATTAAGGAGTCCTAGCGGAATAACCTACGAGCAGTACTTC
TRBJ2-5 TRBV5-1 - TRBD1 CASSSTSDRVQETQYF TGCGCCAGCAGCTCAACGTCCGACAGGGTTCAAGAGACCCAGTACTTC
TRBJ1-3 TRBV6-5 - - CASSYTYNGGNTIYF TGTGCCAGCAGTTACACATACAACGGTGGAAACACCATATATTTT
TRBJ1-1 TRBV7-3 - - CASKAGANTEAFF TGTGCCAGCAAGGCAGGGGCTAACACTGAAGCTTTCTTT
TRBJ2-2 TRBV18 - - CASSPGLSRITGELFF TGTGCCAGCTCACCTGGCCTTTCAAGGATTACCGGGGAGCTGTTTTTT
TRBJ1-2 TRBV5-1 - - CASSQTTANYGYTF TGCGCCAGCAGCCAAACGACAGCTAACTATGGCTACACCTTC
TRBJ1-2 TRBV30 - - CAWSGGTNYGYTF TGTGCCTGGAGTGGGGGGACGAACTATGGCTACACCTTC
TRBJ2-4 TRBV18 - TRBD1 CASSSMTGKTKNIQYF TGTGCCAGCTCATCTATGACAGGGAAGACCAAAAACATTCAGTACTTC
TRBJ2-2 TRBV29-1 - - CSVGSQTNTGELFF TGCAGCGTTGGGTCCCAGACGAACACCGGGGAGCTGTTTTTT
TRBJ2-2 TRBV7-6 - TRBD1 CASSWGQGSDTGELFF TGTGCCAGCAGCTGGGGACAGGGGTCTGACACCGGGGAGCTGTTTTTT
TRBJ2-1 TRBV28 - - CASSLYRSEQFF TGTGCCAGCAGTTTATATAGATCTGAGCAGTTCTTC
TRBJ2-1 TRBV7-3 once - CASSLRGTSSYNEQFF TGTGCCAGCAGCTTAAGGGGGACAAGCTCCTACAATGAGCAGTTCTTC
TRBJ1-1 TRBV7-8 - - CASSLGQLNTEAFF TGTGCCAGCAGCTTAGGACAGCTGAACACTGAAGCTTTCTTT
TRBJ2-1 TRBV5-6 - - CASSWGIDRQWEQFF TGTGCCAGCAGCTGGGGGATTGACAGGCAATGGGAGCAGTTCTTC
TRBJ2-1 TRBV29-1 once - CSVEGVDEQFF TGCAGCGTTGAAGGTGTGGATGAGCAGTTCTTC